This paragraph covers one TCR beta chain sequence. Some clones are missing from TCRdb's copy, which holds only in-frame ones; the method was immunoSEQ multiplex PCR. The table lists tens of thousands of clones, 84% of them singletons. The trim removed 4 bases at V and 8 bases at J, leaving 9 bases unmatched. Germline-derived CDR1 and CDR2 are SGHDT and YYEEEE. The CDR3 consists of 14 residues. The data belong to a study of PD-L1 blockade in urothelial cancer. Study details: Patients went on atezolizumab in the mid-2010s, receiving 1,200 mg intravenously every 3 weeks. Blood analysis took place 3 weeks (second dose) and 6 weeks after treatment start. Blood yielded a median of approximately 150,000 T cells per sample.

Described time point: pretreatment peripheral blood. Material: PBMCs, obtained around atezolizumab (anti-PD-L1) treatment. The TCR comes from a man in his 60s with urothelial cancer. The chain is built from TRBV5-6 and TRBJ2-1; 7 nucleotides align to TRBD2. The DNA of the CDR3 is TGTGCCAGCAGCCGCACCGGGACTATATATGAGCAGTTCTTC. Protein: CASSRTGTIYEQFF.